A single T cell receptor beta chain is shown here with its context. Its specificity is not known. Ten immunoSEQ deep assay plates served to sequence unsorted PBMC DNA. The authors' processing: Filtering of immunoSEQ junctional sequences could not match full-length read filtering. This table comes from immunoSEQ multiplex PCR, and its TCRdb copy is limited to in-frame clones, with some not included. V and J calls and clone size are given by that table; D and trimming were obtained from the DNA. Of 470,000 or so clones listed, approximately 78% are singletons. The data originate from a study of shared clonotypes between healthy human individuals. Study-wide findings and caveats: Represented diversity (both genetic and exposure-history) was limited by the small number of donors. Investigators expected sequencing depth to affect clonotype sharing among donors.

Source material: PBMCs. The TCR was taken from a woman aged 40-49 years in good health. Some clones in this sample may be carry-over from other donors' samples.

The CDR3 region is CASSLDRGIAGQSYEQYF. In DNA form, the CDR3 reads TGTGCCAGCAGCTTAGACAGGGGGATAGCGGGGCAATCCTACGAGCAGTACTTC. V is TRBV7-2 and J is TRBJ2-7; possibly TRBD1 or TRBD2 for D (8 bases each). Per the germline V gene, CDR1 is SGHTA and CDR2 is FQGNSA. This CDR3 spans 18 amino acids. The germline V and J ends were trimmed by 1 base and 1 base, with 20 bases remaining between them.